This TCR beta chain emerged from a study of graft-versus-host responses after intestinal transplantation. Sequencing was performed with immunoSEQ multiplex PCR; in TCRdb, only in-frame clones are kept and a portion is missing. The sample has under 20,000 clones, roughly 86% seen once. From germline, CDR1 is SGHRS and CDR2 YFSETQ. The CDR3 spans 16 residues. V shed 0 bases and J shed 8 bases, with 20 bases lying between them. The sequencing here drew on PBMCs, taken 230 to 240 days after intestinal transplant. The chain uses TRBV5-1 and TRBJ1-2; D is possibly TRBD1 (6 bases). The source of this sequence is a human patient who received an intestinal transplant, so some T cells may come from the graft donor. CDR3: CASSLAGDAGLGGYTF. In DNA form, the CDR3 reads TGCGCCAGCAGCTTGGCAGGGGACGCAGGACTAGGGGGCTACACCTTC.